Listed below are T cell receptor beta chains from one sample, sequenced in a study of Ad26.COV2.S vaccination and SARS-CoV-2 variants. Clones were read by immunoSEQ multiplex PCR, and TCRdb kept only the in-frame ones, dropping some. In the table there are about 400,000 clones, about 91% of which are singletons. This material consisted of peripheral blood, taken in a trial of Ad26.COV2.S vaccine versus placebo. Receptors were obtained from a person between 18 and 65 years old who received the Ad26.COV2.S COVID-19 vaccine or a placebo. The CDR3 runs from the conserved cysteine through the conserved F or W. Fields, in order: D gene, V gene, J gene, clone size, CDR3 protein, CDR3 DNA. The D gene is left open where the match is weak. Some rows mark clone size as missing; the rest say once, few, many or name a class of expanded clone.

TRBD2,TRBV5-1,TRBJ2-5,NA,CASSLERGIRETQYF,TGCGCCAGCAGCTTGGAGCGGGGGATAAGAGAGACCCAGTACTTC
NA,TRBV29-1,TRBJ1-2,NA,CSVEDGQGGGYTF,TGCAGCGTTGAAGACGGGCAGGGTGGTGGCTACACCTTC
NA,TRBV6-5,TRBJ2-5,once,CASSTDRLQETQYF,TGTGCCAGCAGTACTGACCGCCTTCAAGAGACCCAGTACTTC
NA,TRBV4-2,TRBJ1-3,NA,CASSQNLQFSGNTIYF,TGTGCCAGCAGCCAAAACCTACAGTTCTCTGGAAACACCATATATTTT
NA,TRBV12-3/TRBV12-4,TRBJ2-3,NA,CATGVTDTQYF,TGTGCCACGGGGGTCACAGATACGCAGTATTTT
NA,TRBV28,TRBJ1-3,NA,CASSLTRLSGNTIYF,TGTGCCAGCAGTTTGACAAGGCTCTCTGGAAACACCATATATTTT
NA,TRBV30,TRBJ1-2,NA,CAWSSGGDYGYTF,TGTGCCTGGAGTTCTGGGGGGGACTATGGCTACACCTTC
NA,TRBV10-3,TRBJ2-5,NA,CAISDGGRETQYF,TGTGCCATCAGTGATGGGGGACGGGAGACCCAGTACTTC
NA,TRBV18,TRBJ1-5,NA,CASSPEGVNQPQHF,TGTGCCAGCTCACCTGAAGGGGTCAATCAGCCCCAGCATTTT
NA,TRBV9,TRBJ1-2,NA,CASSVGVRADGYTF,TGTGCCAGCAGCGTTGGGGTACGGGCGGATGGCTACACCTTC
NA,TRBV6-6,TRBJ1-1,once,CASSYPTLQGNTEAFF,TGTGCCAGCAGTTACCCCACTTTACAGGGGAACACTGAAGCTTTCTTT
NA,TRBV4-1,TRBJ2-1,NA,CASSQSRVEQFF,TGCGCCAGCAGCCAATCCAGGGTTGAGCAGTTCTTC
NA,TRBV14,TRBJ2-1,NA,CASSQGTPSSYNEQFF,TGTGCCAGCAGCCAAGGCACGCCCAGCTCCTACAATGAGCAGTTCTTC
NA,TRBV3-1/TRBV3-2,TRBJ2-7,NA,CASRPQRDDEQYF,TGTGCCAGCCGACCCCAGAGGGACGACGAGCAGTACTTC
NA,TRBV7-2,TRBJ2-7,NA,CASSLTAGTYEQYF,TGTGCCAGCAGCTTAACTGCGGGCACCTACGAGCAGTACTTC
TRBD1,TRBV5-4,TRBJ2-7,once,CASSKAGTGRSSEQYF,TGTGCCAGCAGCAAAGCCGGGACAGGGCGTTCTTCCGAGCAGTACTTC
NA,TRBV12-3/TRBV12-4,TRBJ1-1,NA,CASSLAWVAEAFF,TGTGCCAGCAGTTTAGCGTGGGTGGCTGAAGCTTTCTTT
TRBD1,TRBV30,TRBJ1-5,NA,CAWSPGQGYQPQHF,TGTGCCTGGAGTCCGGGACAGGGGTATCAGCCCCAGCATTTT
NA,TRBV4-3,TRBJ2-7,once,CASSRGGVSSYEQYF,TGCGCCAGCAGCCGCGGGGGCGTCAGCTCCTACGAGCAGTACTTC
TRBD2,TRBV11-2,TRBJ2-1,NA,CASSFQGRLAGGYNEQFF,TGTGCCAGCAGCTTTCAGGGACGACTAGCGGGAGGATATAATGAGCAGTTCTTC
NA,TRBV10-3,TRBJ1-2,NA,CAIAAGQGGNGYTF,TGTGCCATCGCGGCGGGGCAGGGTGGTAATGGCTACACCTTC
NA,TRBV6-1,TRBJ1-5,NA,CASSEVWQDNQPQHF,TGTGCCAGCAGTGAAGTTTGGCAGGACAATCAGCCCCAGCATTTT
NA,TRBV9,TRBJ2-1,NA,CASSVGGSRGNEQFF,TGTGCCAGCAGCGTAGGCGGCTCCCGTGGGAATGAGCAGTTCTTC
NA,TRBV2,TRBJ2-5,NA,CASRSLQETQYF,TGTGCCAGCAGATCGTTACAAGAGACCCAGTACTTC
NA,TRBV30,TRBJ1-2,NA,CAWSVLDSISENTF,TGTGCCTGGAGTGTTTTAGACAGTATTTCAGAAAACACCTTC
NA,TRBV28,TRBJ1-3,once,CASSLRGVTSGNTIYF,TGTGCCAGCAGTTTAAGAGGCGTTACATCTGGAAACACCATATATTTT
NA,TRBV29-1,TRBJ2-7,NA,CSVEDVTSYEQYF,TGCAGCGTTGAAGATGTGACTTCCTACGAGCAGTACTTC